Included here is one T cell receptor (beta chain) sequence, with context. This record comes from a study of T cell changes during pregnancy in multiple sclerosis. Profiling relied on immunoSEQ multiplex PCR, and the TCRdb table lists in-frame clones only, not all of them. The table has 12,000 to 15,000 clones, just over 90% seen once. The germline CDR1 and CDR2 sequences are SQVTM and ANQGSEA. The germline V and J ends were trimmed by 5 bases and 1 base, with 11 bases remaining between them. This CDR3 contains 13 residues. The rearrangement joins TRBV29-1 to TRBJ1-1; tentatively, D is TRBD1 (5 bases). This specimen consisted of peripheral blood, obtained in the second trimester of pregnancy. The origin of this receptor is a female donor in good health, enrolled as a control in a pregnancy study. The CDR3 sequence: CSVRRGENTEAFF. As DNA, the CDR3 is TGCAGCGTTAGGAGGGGAGAGAACACTGAAGCTTTCTTT.